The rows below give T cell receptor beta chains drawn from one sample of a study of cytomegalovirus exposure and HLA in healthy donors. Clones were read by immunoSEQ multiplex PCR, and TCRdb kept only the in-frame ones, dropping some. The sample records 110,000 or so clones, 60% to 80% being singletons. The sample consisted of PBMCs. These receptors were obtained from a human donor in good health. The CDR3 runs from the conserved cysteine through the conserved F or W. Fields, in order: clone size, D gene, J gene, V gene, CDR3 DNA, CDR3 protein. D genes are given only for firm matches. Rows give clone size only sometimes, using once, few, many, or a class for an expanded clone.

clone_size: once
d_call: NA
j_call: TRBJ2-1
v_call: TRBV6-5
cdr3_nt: TGTGCCAGCAGTCAATCGGGAGTGGGGAACAATGAGCAGTTCTTC
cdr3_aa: CASSQSGVGNNEQFF

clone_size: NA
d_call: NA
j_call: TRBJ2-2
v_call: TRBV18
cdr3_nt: TGTGCCAGCTCGGGGCAGAACACCGGGGAGCTGTTTTTT
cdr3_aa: CASSGQNTGELFF

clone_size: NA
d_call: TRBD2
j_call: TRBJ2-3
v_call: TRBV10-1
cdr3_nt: TGCGCCAGCAGTCCACTAGCGGGAACCACAGATACGCAGTATTTT
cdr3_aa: CASSPLAGTTDTQYF

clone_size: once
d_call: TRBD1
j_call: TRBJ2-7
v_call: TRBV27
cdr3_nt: TGTGCCAGCAGTCCCCGACAGGGTATTAGCGAGCAGTACTTC
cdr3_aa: CASSPRQGISEQYF

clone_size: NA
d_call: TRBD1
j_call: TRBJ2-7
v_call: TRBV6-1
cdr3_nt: TGTGCCAGCAGTGAAAGGGGGCCAGCAGGCCTTTCGGGGCACGAGCAGTACTTC
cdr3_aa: CASSERGPAGLSGHEQYF

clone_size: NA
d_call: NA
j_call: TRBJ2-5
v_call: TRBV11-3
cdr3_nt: TGTGCCAGCAGCTTTAGTCGGGTAGAGACCCAGTACTTC
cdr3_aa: CASSFSRVETQYF

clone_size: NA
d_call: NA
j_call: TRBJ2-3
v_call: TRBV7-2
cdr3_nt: TGTGCCAGCAGCTCGTACGTCGGGACGCAGTATTTT
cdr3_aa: CASSSYVGTQYF

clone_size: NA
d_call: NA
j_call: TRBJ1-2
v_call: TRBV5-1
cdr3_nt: TGCGCCAGCAGCTCGAGCCTCTATGGCTACACCTTC
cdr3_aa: CASSSSLYGYTF

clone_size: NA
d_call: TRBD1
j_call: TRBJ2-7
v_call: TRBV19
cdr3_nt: TGTGCCAGTAGCGAGCAGGGGGTCTACGAGCAGTACTTC
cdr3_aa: CASSEQGVYEQYF

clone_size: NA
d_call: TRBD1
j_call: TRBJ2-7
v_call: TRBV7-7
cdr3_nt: TGTGCTAGCAGCGACGGACAGGGGTCAACCTACGAGCAGTACTTC
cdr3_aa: CASSDGQGSTYEQYF

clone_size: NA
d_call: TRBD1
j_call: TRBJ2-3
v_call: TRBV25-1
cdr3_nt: TGTGCCAGCAGTGATCTCGGACAGGGGGGTTCAGATACGCAGTATTTT
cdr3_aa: CASSDLGQGGSDTQYF

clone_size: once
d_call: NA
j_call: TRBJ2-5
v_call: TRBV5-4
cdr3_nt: TGTGCCAGCAGCTTGTTGGGGGGACGGGGGGAGACCCAGTACTTC
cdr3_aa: CASSLLGGRGETQYF

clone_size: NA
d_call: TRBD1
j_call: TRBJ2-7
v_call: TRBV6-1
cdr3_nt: TGTGCCAGCAGTGAGGGACAGGGATCGTACGAGCAGTACTTC
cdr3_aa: CASSEGQGSYEQYF

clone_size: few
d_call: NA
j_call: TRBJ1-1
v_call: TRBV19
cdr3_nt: TGTGCCAGTTCCACTATGACGGGGACTGAAGCTTTCTTT
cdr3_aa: CASSTMTGTEAFF

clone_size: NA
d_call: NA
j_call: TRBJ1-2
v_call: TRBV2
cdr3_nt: TGTGCCAGCAGTGACAGGGTTAACTATGGCTACACCTTC
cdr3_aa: CASSDRVNYGYTF

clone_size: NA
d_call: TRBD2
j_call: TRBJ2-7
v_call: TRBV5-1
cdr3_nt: TGCGCCAGCAGCTTTTTAACTAGCGGCGACTCCTACGAGCAGTACTTC
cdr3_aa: CASSFLTSGDSYEQYF

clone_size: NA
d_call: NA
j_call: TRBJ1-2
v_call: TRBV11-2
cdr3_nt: TGTGCCAGCAGCTCGCTGGGGGGGCCGGATGGCTACACCTTC
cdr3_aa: CASSSLGGPDGYTF

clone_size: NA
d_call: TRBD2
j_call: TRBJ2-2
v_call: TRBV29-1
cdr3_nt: TGCAGCTCCCGAGGGACTATCTCCGGGGAGCTGTTTTTT
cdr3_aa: CSSRGTISGELFF

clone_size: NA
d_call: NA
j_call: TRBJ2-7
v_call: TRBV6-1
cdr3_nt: TGTGCCAGCAGATCTTCAGGGGGGTCCTACGAGCAGTACTTC
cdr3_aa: CASRSSGGSYEQYF

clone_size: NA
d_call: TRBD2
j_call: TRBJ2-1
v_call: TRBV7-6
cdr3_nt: TGTGCCAGCAGCTTAGCAGCGGGGGGGCTCAATGAGCAGTTCTTC
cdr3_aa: CASSLAAGGLNEQFF

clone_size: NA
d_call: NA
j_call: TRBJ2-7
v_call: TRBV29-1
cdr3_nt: TGCAGCGTTGAGAGGACAAGTGGGGACGAGCAGTACTTC
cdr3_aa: CSVERTSGDEQYF

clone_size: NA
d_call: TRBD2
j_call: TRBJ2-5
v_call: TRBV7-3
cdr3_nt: TGTGCCAGCAGCTTGTATAGCGGGGGGAAAGAGACCCAGTACTTC
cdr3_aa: CASSLYSGGKETQYF

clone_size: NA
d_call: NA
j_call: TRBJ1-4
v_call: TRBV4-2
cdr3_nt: TGTGCCAGCAGTCCCGGGACAAGGAATGAAAAACTGTTTTTT
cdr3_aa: CASSPGTRNEKLFF

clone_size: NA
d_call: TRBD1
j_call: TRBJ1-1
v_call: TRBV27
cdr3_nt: TGTGCCAGCAACCCTCACCGCGGGACAGGGGGCGCCGATACTGAAGCTTTCTTT
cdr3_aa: CASNPHRGTGGADTEAFF

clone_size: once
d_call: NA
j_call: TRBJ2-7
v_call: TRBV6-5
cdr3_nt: TGTGCCAGCTTCCCCAACTACGAGCAGTACTTC
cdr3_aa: CASFPNYEQYF

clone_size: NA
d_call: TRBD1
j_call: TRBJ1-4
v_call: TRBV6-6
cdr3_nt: TGTGCCAGCAGTGCGGGACAGTCTAATGAAAAACTGTTTTTT
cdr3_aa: CASSAGQSNEKLFF

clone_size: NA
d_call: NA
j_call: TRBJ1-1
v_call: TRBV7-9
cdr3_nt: TGTTCCAGCACCCCTAGTAACACTGAAGCTTTCTTT
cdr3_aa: CSSTPSNTEAFF

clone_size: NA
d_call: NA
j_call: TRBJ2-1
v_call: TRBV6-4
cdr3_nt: TGTGCCAGCAGTGACTCCGCAGGGTACAATGAGCAGTTCTTC
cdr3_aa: CASSDSAGYNEQFF

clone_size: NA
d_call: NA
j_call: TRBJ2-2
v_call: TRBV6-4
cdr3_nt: TGTGCCAGCAGTTTGTCCGCGACAGGCGCCACCGGGGAGCTGTTTTTT
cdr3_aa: CASSLSATGATGELFF

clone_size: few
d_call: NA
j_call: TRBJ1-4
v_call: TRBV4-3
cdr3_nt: TGCGCCAGCAGCCGACAAGGCGCCACTAATGAAAAACTGTTTTTT
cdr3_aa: CASSRQGATNEKLFF

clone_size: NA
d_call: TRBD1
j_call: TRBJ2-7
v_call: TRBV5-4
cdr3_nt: TGTGCCAGCAGCTCCCTAGGGGGACAGGGAACCTACGAGCAGTACTTC
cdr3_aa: CASSSLGGQGTYEQYF

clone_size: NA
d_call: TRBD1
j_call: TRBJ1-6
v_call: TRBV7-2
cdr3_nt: TGTGCCAGCAGCTTCAGACAGGGTATCTATAATTCACCCCTCCACTTT
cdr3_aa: CASSFRQGIYNSPLHF

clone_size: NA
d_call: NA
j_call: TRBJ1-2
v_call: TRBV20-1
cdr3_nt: TGCAGTGCAACAGGGCGCGGCTACACCTTC
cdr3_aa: CSATGRGYTF

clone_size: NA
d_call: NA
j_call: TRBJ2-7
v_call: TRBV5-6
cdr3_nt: TGTGCCAGCAGCCCGGCGGTAACTTACGAGCAGTACTTC
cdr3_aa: CASSPAVTYEQYF

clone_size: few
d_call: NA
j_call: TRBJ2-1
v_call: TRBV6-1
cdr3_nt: TGTGCCAGCAGTGGGAGGGATGAGCAGTTCTTC
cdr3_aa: CASSGRDEQFF

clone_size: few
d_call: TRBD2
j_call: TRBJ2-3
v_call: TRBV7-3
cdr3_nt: TGTGCCAGCAGCCGCCTCGGTAGGAGCGGGACTAGCACAGATACGCAGTATTTT
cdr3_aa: CASSRLGRSGTSTDTQYF

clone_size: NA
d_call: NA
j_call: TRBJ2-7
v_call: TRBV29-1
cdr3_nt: TGCAGCGTTGAAGTTTTAGGGGCACAGTACGAGCAGTACTTC
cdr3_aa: CSVEVLGAQYEQYF

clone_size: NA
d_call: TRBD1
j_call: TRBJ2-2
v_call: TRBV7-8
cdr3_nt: TGTGCCAGCAGCGTCAGACAGGGGGGTTCGAACACCGGGGAGCTGTTTTTT
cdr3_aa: CASSVRQGGSNTGELFF

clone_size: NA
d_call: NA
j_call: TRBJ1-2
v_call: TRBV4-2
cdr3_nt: TGTGCCAGCAGCCAAGTCGAAGACAGCCTCTATGGCTACACCTTC
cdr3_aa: CASSQVEDSLYGYTF

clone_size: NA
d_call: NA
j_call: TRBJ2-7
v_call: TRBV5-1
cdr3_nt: TGCGCCAGCAGCTTGCACGCAGGGTGCGAGCAGTACTTC
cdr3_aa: CASSLHAGCEQYF

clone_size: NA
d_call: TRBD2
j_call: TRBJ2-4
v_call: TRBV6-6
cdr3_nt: TGTGCCAGCAGTTCGGAAACTTGGGGGGGCAAAAACATTCAGTACTTC
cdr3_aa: CASSSETWGGKNIQYF

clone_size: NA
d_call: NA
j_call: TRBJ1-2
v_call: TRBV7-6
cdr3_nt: TGTGCCAGCAGCTTAGATCAAGGCAGGGCCAACTTCTATGGCTACACCTTC
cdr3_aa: CASSLDQGRANFYGYTF

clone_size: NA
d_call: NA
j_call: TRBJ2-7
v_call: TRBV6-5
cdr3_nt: TGTGCCAGCAAGAAAGGGGCCTACGAGCAGTACTTC
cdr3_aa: CASKKGAYEQYF

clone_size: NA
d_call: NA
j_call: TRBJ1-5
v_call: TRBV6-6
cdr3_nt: TGTGCCAGCAGTTACTCGATTGATTCGGCAGGACAAAAGCATTTT
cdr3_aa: CASSYSIDSAGQKHF

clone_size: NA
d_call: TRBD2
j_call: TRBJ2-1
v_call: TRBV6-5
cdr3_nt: TGTGCCAGCAGTTACTCTAGCGGGATCTACAATGAGCAGTTCTTC
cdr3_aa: CASSYSSGIYNEQFF

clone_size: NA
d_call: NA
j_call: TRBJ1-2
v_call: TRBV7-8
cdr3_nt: TGTGCCAGCAGCTTAGAACCAGGGCGTATGGGCTACACCTTC
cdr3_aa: CASSLEPGRMGYTF